These 29 T cell receptor beta chains originate from one sample sequenced in a study of control samples from healthy donors and cancer patients. Sequenced by immunoSEQ multiplex PCR; TCRdb stores in-frame clones only, minus some. The sample includes 90,000 to 150,000 clones, more than 85% of them seen just once. The sequencing sample was made of blood. The receptor set was obtained from a woman aged 18-29 years in good health.

This clone was observed a few times. V and J are TRBV29-1 and TRBJ2-1; the match to TRBD1 covers 7 bases. This CDR3 has 12 amino acids. In germline, CDR1 is SQVTM, CDR2 ANQGSEA. Trimming at V came to 4 bases and at J to 7 bases, leaving 4 bases not matched to a gene. The CDR3 is CSVGRQGNEQFF. The CDR3 DNA sequence: TGCAGCGTTGGGAGACAGGGAAATGAGCAGTTCTTC.

This chain uses TRBV7-8 with TRBJ1-1; D remains unclear. The germline gives CDR1 SGHVS, CDR2 FQNEAQ. This CDR3 region has 15 residues. The V end lost 1 base, the J end lost 0 bases, and 9 bases lay between the germline ends. CDR3 region: CASSLVGSMNTEAFF. As DNA, the CDR3 is TGTGCCAGCAGCTTAGTCGGTTCCATGAACACTGAAGCTTTCTTT. Full variable domain (remainder filled in from reference TRBV7-8 and TRBJ1-1): GAGVSQSPRYKVAKRGQDVALRCDPISGHVSLFWYQQALGQGPEFLTYFQNEAQLDKSGLPSDRFFAERPEGSVSTLKIQRTQQEDSAVYLCASSLVGSMNTEAFFGQGTRLTVV.

In this sample, this clone turned up a few times. The gene calls are TRBV27 and TRBJ2-5; D is ambiguous. V was trimmed by 7 bases and J by 7 bases, leaving 16 bases between them. The CDR3 covers 13 residues. Looked up from germline, CDR1 is MNHEY and CDR2 is SMNVEV (reference sequence). CDR3 DNA sequence: TGTGCCAGCACCTCCCTGGCCCAGACGACCCAGTACTTC. This translates into CASTSLAQTTQYF.

This chain links TRBV6-5 with TRBJ2-1; D possibly corresponds to TRBD2 (6 bases). This CDR3 has 15 amino acids. The germline V gene has CDR1 MNHEY and CDR2 SVGAGI. V was cut by 0 bases and J by 6 bases, with 12 bases left in between. DNA of the CDR3: TGTGCCAGCAGTTACTCGCTGGGGGGACCCAATGAGCAGTTCTTC. It yields the protein CASSYSLGGPNEQFF.

This clone was recorded only once. The rearrangement uses TRBV28 and TRBJ2-7; D unresolved. The CDR3 consists of 13 residues. The V end lost 2 bases, the J end lost 7 bases, and 12 bases lay between the germline ends. Germline V gene data show CDR1 as MDHEN and CDR2 as SYDVKM. The CDR3 region is CASSLQPLREQYF. The DNA of the CDR3 is TGTGCCAGCAGTTTACAACCCCTACGAGAGCAGTACTTC.

This chain joins TRBV21-1 and TRBJ2-2; TRBD2, the table's D call, was not compared with the DNA. TRBV21-1 is described as a pseudogene. This CDR3 is built from 17 residues. The CDR3 sequence: CASSKSPGGSNTGELFF. In DNA, the CDR3 is TGTGCCAGCAGCAAAAGTCCGGGGGGTTCGAACACCGGGGAGCTGTTTTTT.

The chain joins TRBV5-4 to TRBJ2-3; D is ambiguous. CDR3 size: 12 residues. The V gene lost 5 bases and the J gene lost 6 bases, with 10 bases spanning the gap. Germline CDR1 is SGHNT and CDR2 is YYREEE (reference sequence). The CDR3: CASSPGGDTQYF. In DNA, the CDR3 is TGTGCCAGCAGTCCCGGTGGCGATACGCAGTATTTT.

This clone was observed a few times. The CDR3 reads CASRFGDSQNQPQHF. CDR3 coding DNA: TGTGCCAGCAGATTTGGGGACAGCCAAAATCAGCCCCAGCATTTT. V and J are TRBV7-8 and TRBJ1-5, with 7 bases identical to TRBD1. J was trimmed by 4 bases and V by 6 bases; bases with no gene match: 9. The CDR3 consists of 15 residues. Germline V lookup: CDR1 SGHVS, CDR2 FQNEAQ. The full variable domain, its missing parts supplied by reference TRBV7-8 and TRBJ1-5, is GAGVSQSPRYKVAKRGQDVALRCDPISGHVSLFWYQQALGQGPEFLTYFQNEAQLDKSGLPSDRFFAERPEGSVSTLKIQRTQQEDSAVYLCASRFGDSQNQPQHFGDGTRLSIL.

This clone was counted only a few times. The chain is built from TRBV19 and TRBJ1-5; D unresolved. Deletions cut 5 bases from V and 1 base from J, with 12 bases between. There are 15 residues in the CDR3. Germline CDR1 reads LNHDA; CDR2 reads SQIVND (reference sequence). CDR3 coding DNA: TGTGCCAGTAGTGCTCGAGGGTCGAGCAATCAGCCCCAGCATTTT. It yields the protein CASSARGSSNQPQHF.

By its share, this clone is medium-sized. This chain joins TRBV2 and TRBJ1-3, with D perhaps matching TRBD1 (5 bases). Germline V gives CDR1 SNHLY, CDR2 FYNNEI. Deletions cut 7 bases from V and 6 bases from J, with 16 bases between. The CDR3 is made up of 14 amino acids. The CDR3 sequence is CASTQGVNENTIYF. CDR3 DNA: TGTGCCAGCACCCAAGGGGTAAATGAAAACACCATATATTTT.

The chain uses TRBV24-1 and TRBJ2-1; 10 positions agree with TRBD1. The V and J ends lost 1 base and 3 bases, in that order; junction bases with no gene match: 2. Germline CDR1 is KGHDR and CDR2 is SFDVKD. This CDR3 comprises 16 residues. The CDR3 region is CATSDFGTGDYNEQFF. The CDR3 DNA sequence: TGTGCCACCAGTGATTTTGGGACAGGGGACTACAATGAGCAGTTCTTC.

This sequence joins TRBV13 and TRBJ2-1; tentatively, D is TRBD2 (6 bases). Trimming shortened V by 5 bases and J by 7 bases, and 18 bases separated the two germline ends. Germline V gene lookup returns CDR1 PRHDT and CDR2 FYEKMQ (reference sequence). The CDR3 consists of 15 residues. As DNA, the CDR3 is TGTGCCAGCAGCGCGACCCGGGACTCCCTTAATGAGCAGTTCTTC. Encoded protein: CASSATRDSLNEQFF.

The chain couples TRBV11-3 to TRBJ2-5; 14 nucleotides line up with TRBD2. After removal of 5 bases from V and 2 bases from J, the junction contained 13 bases not matched to a gene. Germline assignment: CDR1 SGHNT and CDR2 YENEEA. CDR3 length: 19 residues. CDR3 amino acids: CASSRKWTSGGPPQETQYF. The CDR3 DNA reads as TGTGCCAGCAGCCGAAAGTGGACTAGCGGGGGGCCTCCACAAGAGACCCAGTACTTC.

V is TRBV19 and J is TRBJ1-5; no definite D call. Per germline, CDR1 LNHDA and CDR2 SQIVND (reference sequence). V lost 9 bases to trimming and J lost 4 bases, with 13 bases between them. This CDR3 is 13 amino acids long. CDR3 DNA: TGTGCCAGCAACCGGGGAGAAAATCAGCCCCAGCATTTT. It yields the protein CASNRGENQPQHF.

CDR3 sequence: CASSRTQTPRETQYF. DNA of the CDR3: TGTGCCAGCAGCCGTACTCAGACCCCGAGGGAGACCCAGTACTTC. The chain couples TRBV5-6 to TRBJ2-5, with D uncertain. Trimming cost V 4 bases and J 5 bases, with 18 bases left between them. Germline V gene lookup returns CDR1 SGHDT and CDR2 YYEEEE. The CDR3 is 15 amino acids.

The V call is TRBV19, the J call TRBJ1-3; D uncertain. There are 15 residues in the CDR3. V lost 1 base and J 0 bases, leaving 7 bases between the germline ends. CDR1 LNHDA and CDR2 SQIVND come from the germline V gene (reference sequence). In DNA, the CDR3 is TGTGCCAGTAGTATAGGACGGGCCTCTGGAAACACCATATATTTT. This codes for CASSIGRASGNTIYF.

This clone has a single count. This chain links TRBV19 with TRBJ2-3; 7 nucleotides align to TRBD1. This CDR3 is built from 16 residues. The ends lost 3 bases at V and 3 bases at J; junction bases unmatched: 9. Germline CDR1 is LNHDA and CDR2 is SQIVND (reference sequence). The CDR3 DNA follows: TGTGCCAGTAGTATGGGCCGGGACAGTCTGACAGATACGCAGTATTTT. The encoded protein is CASSMGRDSLTDTQYF.

CDR3 region: CASSVAGRTNEQYF. For the CDR3, the DNA is TGTGCCAGCAGCGTAGCGGGGAGGACCAACGAGCAGTACTTC. The rearrangement links TRBV9 to TRBJ2-7; tentative D call: TRBD2 (6 bases). In germline, CDR1 is SGDLS, CDR2 YYNGEE. The ends were cut back, 0 bases at V and 5 bases at J, with 12 bases in the middle. This CDR3 region has 14 residues.

This rearrangement joins TRBV30 to TRBJ1-5; D might be TRBD1 (5 bases). The CDR3 runs to 14 residues. Per germline, CDR1 GTSNPN and CDR2 SVGIG (reference sequence). Trimming shortened V by 5 bases and J by 4 bases, and 15 bases separated the two germline ends. The CDR3 spells CAWGTGALNQPQHF. The CDR3 DNA reads as TGTGCCTGGGGGACCGGGGCCCTAAATCAGCCCCAGCATTTT. The full variable domain, completed using reference TRBV30 and TRBJ1-5, is SQTIHQWPATLVQPVGSPLSLECTVEGTSNPNLYWYRQAAGRGLQLLFYSVGIGQISSEVPQNLSASRPQDRQFILSSKKLLLSDSGFYLCAWGTGALNQPQHFGDGTRLSIL.

The CDR3 here is CASSDPGENTGELFF. The DNA of the CDR3 is TGTGCCAGCAGTGACCCGGGGGAGAACACCGGGGAGCTGTTTTTT. This sequence joins TRBV6-1 and TRBJ2-2; a possible D gene is TRBD2 (6 bases). The germline V gene has CDR1 MNHNS and CDR2 SASEGT. V lost 3 bases and J 1 base, leaving 9 bases between the germline ends. There are 15 residues in the CDR3.

The chain uses TRBV25-1 and TRBJ1-3; no firm D call. This CDR3 region has 12 residues. Between the trimmed V and J ends, which lost 6 bases and 8 bases, there was a span of 11 bases. The germline V gene encodes CDR1 MGHDK and CDR2 SYGVNS. The CDR3 loop is CASRGQWDTIYF. In DNA, the CDR3 is TGTGCCAGCAGAGGCCAGTGGGACACCATATATTTT.

The chain couples TRBV6-1 to TRBJ1-1; D is perhaps TRBD1 (5 bases). The CDR3 is made up of 14 amino acids. Germline V gives CDR1 MNHNS, CDR2 SASEGT. V was shortened by 0 bases and J by 4 bases, with 9 bases between the two germline ends. CDR3 DNA sequence: TGTGCCAGCAGTGAAGCGGGGGAGAGCACTGAAGCTTTCTTT. It codes for CASSEAGESTEAFF.

CDR3 sequence: CASSIAGASYEQYF. The CDR3 DNA reads TGTGCCAGTAGTATAGCGGGGGCCTCCTACGAGCAGTACTTC. The chain links TRBV19 to TRBJ2-7; D tentatively reads TRBD1 or TRBD2 (6 bases each). V was cut by 1 base and J by 0 bases, with 7 bases left in between. This CDR3 contains 14 residues. Per germline, CDR1 LNHDA and CDR2 SQIVND (reference sequence).

This clone appeared a few times. The chain carries TRBV9 and TRBJ1-6, with a weak D call TRBD1 (5 bases). This CDR3 spans 12 amino acids. CDR1 SGDLS and CDR2 YYNGEE come from the germline V gene. Deletions cut 10 bases from V and 7 bases from J, with 12 bases between. In DNA form, the CDR3 reads TGTGCCTCTGGACGGACAAATTCACCCCTCCACTTT. Protein: CASGRTNSPLHF.

The chain recombines TRBV3-1 (or the pseudogene TRBV3-2) with TRBJ2-6, with TRBD1 matching 9 bases. CDR3 length equals 18 residues. The junction had 8 bases not matched to a gene; V was cut back by 5 bases and J by 0 bases. CDR1 and CDR2 (germline): LGHDT, YNNKEL (reference sequence). The CDR3 DNA sequence: TGTGCCAGCAGCGAGGAGACAGGGGGTTACTCTGGGGCCAACGTCCTGACTTTC. Its protein is CASSEETGGYSGANVLTF.

The rearrangement links TRBV5-4 to TRBJ2-4, with D perhaps matching TRBD2 (7 bases). The CDR3 sequence is 17 residues long. Germline V gene sequence: CDR1 SGHNT, CDR2 YYREEE (reference sequence). V dropped 4 bases and J dropped 8 bases, with 25 bases sitting between them. In DNA form, the CDR3 reads TGTGCCAGCAGCACTGTTGGGGGGGGCCACCCCGGGGACATTCAGTACTTC. As protein: CASSTVGGGHPGDIQYF.

This clone has just a few counts. This chain links TRBV13 with TRBJ1-1, with a weak D call TRBD1 (5 bases). Between the trimmed V and J ends, which lost 4 bases and 8 bases, there was a span of 14 bases. The CDR3 runs to 13 residues. CDR1 is PRHDT, CDR2 FYEKMQ, per germline (reference sequence). DNA for the CDR3: TGTGCCAGCAGCTCTAGCGGGACTGGAGAAGCTTTCTTT. Translation gives CASSSSGTGEAFF.

The rearrangement uses TRBV11-2 and TRBJ2-2; D gene ambiguous. CDR3 length: 12 residues. The V end was cut by 5 bases, the J end by 5 bases, with 6 bases between. Per the germline V gene, CDR1 is SGHAT and CDR2 is FQNNGV. This CDR3 reads CASSTQTGELFF. The DNA for the CDR3 is TGTGCCAGCAGCACACAAACCGGGGAGCTGTTTTTT.

The genes are TRBV29-1 and TRBJ2-1; D remains ambiguous. Germline V gene data show CDR1 as SQVTM and CDR2 as ANQGSEA. This CDR3 is built from 13 residues. Trimming took off 0 bases at V and 10 bases at J, with 13 bases between the two ends. The CDR3 region is CSVEDLLGGEQFF. CDR3 nucleotides: TGCAGCGTTGAAGATCTTCTTGGCGGAGAGCAGTTCTTC.